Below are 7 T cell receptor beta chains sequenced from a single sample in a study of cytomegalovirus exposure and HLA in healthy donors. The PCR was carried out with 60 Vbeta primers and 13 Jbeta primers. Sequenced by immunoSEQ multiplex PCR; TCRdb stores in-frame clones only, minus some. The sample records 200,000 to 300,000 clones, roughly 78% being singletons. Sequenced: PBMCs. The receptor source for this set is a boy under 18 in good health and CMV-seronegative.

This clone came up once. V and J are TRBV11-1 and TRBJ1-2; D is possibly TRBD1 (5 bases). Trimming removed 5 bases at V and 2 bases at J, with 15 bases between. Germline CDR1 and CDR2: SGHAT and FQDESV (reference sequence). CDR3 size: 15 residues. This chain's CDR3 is CASSPQVWGNYGYTF. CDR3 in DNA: TGTGCCAGCAGCCCACAGGTCTGGGGCAACTATGGCTACACCTTC.

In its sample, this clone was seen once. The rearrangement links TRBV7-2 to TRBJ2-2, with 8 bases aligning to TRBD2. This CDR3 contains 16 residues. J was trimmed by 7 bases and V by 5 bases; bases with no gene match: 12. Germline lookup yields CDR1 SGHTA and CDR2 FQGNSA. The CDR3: CASSTQTGGKVGELFF. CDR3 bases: TGTGCCAGCAGCACTCAGACGGGGGGGAAGGTCGGGGAGCTGTTTTTT.

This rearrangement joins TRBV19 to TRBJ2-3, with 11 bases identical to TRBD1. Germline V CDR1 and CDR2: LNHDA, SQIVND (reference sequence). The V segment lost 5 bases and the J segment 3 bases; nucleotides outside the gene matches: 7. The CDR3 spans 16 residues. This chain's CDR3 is CASSSRRDRGTDTQYF. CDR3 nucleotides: TGTGCCAGTAGTTCACGCCGGGACAGGGGGACAGATACGCAGTATTTT.

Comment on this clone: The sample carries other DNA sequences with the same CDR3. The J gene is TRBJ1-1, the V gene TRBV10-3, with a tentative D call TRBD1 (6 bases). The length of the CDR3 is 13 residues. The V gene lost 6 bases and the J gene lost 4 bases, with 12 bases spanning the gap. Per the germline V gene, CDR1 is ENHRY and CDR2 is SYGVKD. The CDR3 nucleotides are TGTGCCATCAGCGAGACAGGAAGCACTGAAGCTTTCTTT. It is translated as CAISETGSTEAFF.

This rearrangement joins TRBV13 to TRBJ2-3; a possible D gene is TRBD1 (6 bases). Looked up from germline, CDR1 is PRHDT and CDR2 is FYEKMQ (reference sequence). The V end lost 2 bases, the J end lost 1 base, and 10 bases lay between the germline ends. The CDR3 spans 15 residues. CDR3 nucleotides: TGTGCCAGCAGCTTAAGGACAGTCCGCACAGATACGCAGTATTTT. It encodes CASSLRTVRTDTQYF. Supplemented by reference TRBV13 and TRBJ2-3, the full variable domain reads AAGVIQSPRHLIKEKRETATLKCYPIPRHDTVYWYQQGPGQDPQFLISFYEKMQSDKGSIPDRFSAQQFSDYHSELNMSSLELGDSALYFCASSLRTVRTDTQYFGPGTRLTVL.

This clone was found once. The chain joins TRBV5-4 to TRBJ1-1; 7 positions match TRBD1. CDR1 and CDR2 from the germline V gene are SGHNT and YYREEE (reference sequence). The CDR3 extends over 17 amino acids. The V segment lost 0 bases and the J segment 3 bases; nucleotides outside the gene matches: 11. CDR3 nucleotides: TGTGCCAGCAGCTTGGGGGGCAGGGGGAAGTGGGACACTGAAGCTTTCTTT. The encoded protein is CASSLGGRGKWDTEAFF.

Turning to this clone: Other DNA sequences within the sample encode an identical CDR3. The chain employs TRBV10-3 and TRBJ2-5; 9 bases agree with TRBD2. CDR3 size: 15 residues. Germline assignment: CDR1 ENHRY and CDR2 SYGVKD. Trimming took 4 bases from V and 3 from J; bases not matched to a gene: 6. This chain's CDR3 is CAISVAGGGEETQYF. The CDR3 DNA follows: TGTGCCATCAGTGTAGCTGGCGGGGGGGAAGAGACCCAGTACTTC.